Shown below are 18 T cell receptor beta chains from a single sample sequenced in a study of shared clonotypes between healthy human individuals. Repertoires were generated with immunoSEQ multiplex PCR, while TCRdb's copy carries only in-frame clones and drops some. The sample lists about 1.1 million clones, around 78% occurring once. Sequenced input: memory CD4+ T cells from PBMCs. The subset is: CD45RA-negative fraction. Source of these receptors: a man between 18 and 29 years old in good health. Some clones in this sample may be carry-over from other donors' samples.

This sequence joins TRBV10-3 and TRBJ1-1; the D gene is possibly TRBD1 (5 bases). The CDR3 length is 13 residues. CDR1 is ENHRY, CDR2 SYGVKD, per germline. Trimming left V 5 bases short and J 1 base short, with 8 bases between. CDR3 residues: CAISQDRNTEAFF. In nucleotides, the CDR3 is TGTGCCATCAGTCAAGACAGGAACACTGAAGCTTTCTTT.

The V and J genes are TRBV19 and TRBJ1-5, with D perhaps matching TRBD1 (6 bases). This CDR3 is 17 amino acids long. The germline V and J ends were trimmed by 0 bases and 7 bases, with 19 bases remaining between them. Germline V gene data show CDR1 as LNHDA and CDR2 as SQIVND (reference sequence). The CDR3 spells CASSIDLRRQAGQPQHF. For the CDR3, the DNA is TGTGCCAGTAGTATAGACCTCCGACGACAGGCTGGGCAGCCCCAGCATTTT.

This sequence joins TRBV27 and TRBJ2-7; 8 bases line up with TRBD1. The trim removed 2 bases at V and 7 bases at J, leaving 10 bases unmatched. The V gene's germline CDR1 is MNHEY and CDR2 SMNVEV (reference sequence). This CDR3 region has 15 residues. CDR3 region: CASSLRTGGVWEQYF. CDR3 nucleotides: TGTGCCAGCAGTTTAAGAACAGGGGGAGTATGGGAGCAGTACTTC.

The CDR3 sequence: CASSVGLAGSSEQFF. The DNA of the CDR3 is TGTGCCAGCAGCGTGGGACTAGCGGGGTCTAGTGAGCAGTTCTTC. The chain recombines TRBV9 with TRBJ2-1, with TRBD2 matching over 13 bases. V was pared by 2 bases and J by 9 bases, with 5 bases of the junction left unmatched. The CDR3 runs 15 residues. Per the germline V gene, CDR1 is SGDLS and CDR2 is YYNGEE.

The CDR3: CASSLGQDRGQPQHF. CDR3 sequence (DNA): TGTGCCAGCAGCTTGGGGCAGGATCGAGGTCAGCCCCAGCATTTT. V and J are TRBV5-8 and TRBJ1-5; D uncertain. This CDR3 is built from 15 residues. The V end was cut by 0 bases, the J end by 6 bases, with 13 bases between. The V gene's germline CDR1 is SGHTS and CDR2 YDEGEE.

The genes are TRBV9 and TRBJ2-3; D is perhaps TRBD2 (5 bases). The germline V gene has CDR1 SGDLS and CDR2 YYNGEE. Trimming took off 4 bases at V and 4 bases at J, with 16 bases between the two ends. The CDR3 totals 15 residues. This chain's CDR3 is CASSPEGARADTQYF. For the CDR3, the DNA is TGTGCCAGCAGCCCCGAGGGAGCCCGAGCAGATACGCAGTATTTT.

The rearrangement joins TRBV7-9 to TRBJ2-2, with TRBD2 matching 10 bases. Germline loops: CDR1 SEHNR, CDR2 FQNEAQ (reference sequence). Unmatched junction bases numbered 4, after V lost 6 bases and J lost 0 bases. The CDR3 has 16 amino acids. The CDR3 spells CASSPTSGANTGELFF. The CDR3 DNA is TGTGCCAGCAGTCCTACTAGCGGGGCGAACACCGGGGAGCTGTTTTTT. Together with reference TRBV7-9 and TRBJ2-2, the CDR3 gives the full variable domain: DTGVSQNPRHKITKRGQNVTFRCDPISEHNRLYWYRQTLGQGPEFLTYFQNEAQLEKSRLLSDRFSAERPKGSFSTLEIQRTEQGDSAMYLCASSPTSGANTGELFFGEGSRLTVL.

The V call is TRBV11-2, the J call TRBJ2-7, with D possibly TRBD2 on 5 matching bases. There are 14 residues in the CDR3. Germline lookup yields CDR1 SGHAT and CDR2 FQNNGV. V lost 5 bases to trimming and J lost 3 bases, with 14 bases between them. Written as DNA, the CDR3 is TGTGCCAGCAGCGTCCGCGGGTCGGGCTACGAGCAGTACTTC. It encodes CASSVRGSGYEQYF.

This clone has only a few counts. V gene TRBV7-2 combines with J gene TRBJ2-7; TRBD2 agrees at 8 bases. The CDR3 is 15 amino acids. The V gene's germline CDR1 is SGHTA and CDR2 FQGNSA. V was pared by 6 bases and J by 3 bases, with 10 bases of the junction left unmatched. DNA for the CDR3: TGTGCCAGCAGTGCACCGGGACTAGGGTTCTACGAGCAGTACTTC. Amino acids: CASSAPGLGFYEQYF.

The CDR3 protein is CASRGAGDTQYF. The CDR3 DNA sequence: TGTGCCAGCAGAGGCGCGGGTGATACGCAGTATTTT. The rearrangement joins TRBV7-8 to TRBJ2-3; D might be TRBD2 (5 bases). In germline, CDR1 is SGHVS, CDR2 FQNEAQ. V lost 6 bases to trimming and J lost 6 bases, with 10 bases between them. This CDR3 has 12 residues.

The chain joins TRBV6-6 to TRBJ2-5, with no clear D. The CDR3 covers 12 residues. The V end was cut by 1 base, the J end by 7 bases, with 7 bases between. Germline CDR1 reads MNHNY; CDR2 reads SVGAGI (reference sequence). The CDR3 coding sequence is TGTGCCAGCAGTTACTTCCTGGGGACCCAGTACTTC. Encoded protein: CASSYFLGTQYF.

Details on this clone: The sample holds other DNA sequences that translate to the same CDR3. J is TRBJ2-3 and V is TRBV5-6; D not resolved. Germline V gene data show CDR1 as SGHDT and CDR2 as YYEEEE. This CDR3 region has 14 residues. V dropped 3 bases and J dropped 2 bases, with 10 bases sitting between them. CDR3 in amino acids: CASSWDRATDTQYF. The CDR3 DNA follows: TGTGCCAGCAGCTGGGATCGTGCCACAGATACGCAGTATTTT.

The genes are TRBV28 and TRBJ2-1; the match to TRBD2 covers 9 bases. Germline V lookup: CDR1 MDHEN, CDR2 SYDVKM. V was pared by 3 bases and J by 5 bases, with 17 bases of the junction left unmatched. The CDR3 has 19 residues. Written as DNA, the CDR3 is TGTGCCAGCAGTTTCTATTTAGCGGGAGCACGGTCGGTCAACAATGAGCAGTTCTTC. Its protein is CASSFYLAGARSVNNEQFF.

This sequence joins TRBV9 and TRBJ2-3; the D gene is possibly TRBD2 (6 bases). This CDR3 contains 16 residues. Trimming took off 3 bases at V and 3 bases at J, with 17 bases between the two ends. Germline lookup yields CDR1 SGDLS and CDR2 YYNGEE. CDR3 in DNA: TGTGCCAGCAGCGCCAGAGGGGCGGGATTAACAGATACGCAGTATTTT. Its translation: CASSARGAGLTDTQYF. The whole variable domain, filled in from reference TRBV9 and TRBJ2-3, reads DSGVTQTPKHLITATGQRVTLRCSPRSGDLSVYWYQQSLDQGLQFLIQYYNGEERAKGNILERFSAQQFPDLHSELNLSSLELGDSALYFCASSARGAGLTDTQYFGPGTRLTVL.

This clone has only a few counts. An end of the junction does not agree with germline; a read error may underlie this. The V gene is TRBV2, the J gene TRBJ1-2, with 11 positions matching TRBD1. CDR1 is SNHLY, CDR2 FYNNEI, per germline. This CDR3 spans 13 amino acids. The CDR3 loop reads CASSGRGQGEVVF. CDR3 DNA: TGTGCCAGCAGTGGTCGGGGACAGGGGGAGGTTGTATTC.

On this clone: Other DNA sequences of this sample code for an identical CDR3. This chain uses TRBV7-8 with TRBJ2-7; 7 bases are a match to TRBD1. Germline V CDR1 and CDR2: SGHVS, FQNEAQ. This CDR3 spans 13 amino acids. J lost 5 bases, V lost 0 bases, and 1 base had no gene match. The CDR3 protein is CASSLAGGDEQYF. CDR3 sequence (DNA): TGTGCCAGCAGCTTAGCAGGGGGCGACGAGCAGTACTTC.

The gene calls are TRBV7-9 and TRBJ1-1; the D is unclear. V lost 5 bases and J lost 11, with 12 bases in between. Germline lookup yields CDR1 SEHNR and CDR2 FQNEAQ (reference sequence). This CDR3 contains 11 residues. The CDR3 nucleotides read TGTGCCAGCAGCCAGACAATTGGGGCTTTCTTT. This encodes CASSQTIGAFF.

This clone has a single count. The CDR3 region is CAVAIQGGYGYTF. CDR3 nucleotides: TGCGCCGTTGCTATCCAGGGGGGCTATGGCTACACCTTC. The V call is TRBV5-1, the J call TRBJ1-2; the match to TRBD1 covers 7 bases. After removal of 10 bases from V and 4 bases from J, the junction contained 10 bases not matched to a gene. The CDR3 sequence is 13 residues long. The germline gives CDR1 SGHRS, CDR2 YFSETQ.